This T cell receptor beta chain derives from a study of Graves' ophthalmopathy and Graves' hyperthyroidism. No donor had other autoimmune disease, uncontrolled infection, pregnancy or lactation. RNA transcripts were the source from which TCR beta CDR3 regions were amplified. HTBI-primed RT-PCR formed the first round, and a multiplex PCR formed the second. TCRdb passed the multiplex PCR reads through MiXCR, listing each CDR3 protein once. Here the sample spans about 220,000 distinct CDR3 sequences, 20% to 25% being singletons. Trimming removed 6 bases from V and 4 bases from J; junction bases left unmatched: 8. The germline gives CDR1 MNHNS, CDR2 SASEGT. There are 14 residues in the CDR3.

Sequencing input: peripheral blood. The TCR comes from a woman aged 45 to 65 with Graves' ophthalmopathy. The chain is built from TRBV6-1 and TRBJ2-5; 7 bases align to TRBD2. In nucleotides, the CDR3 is TGTGCCAGCAGAGAGGGAGGGCCAAGAGAGACCCAGTACTTC. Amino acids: CASREGGPRETQYF.